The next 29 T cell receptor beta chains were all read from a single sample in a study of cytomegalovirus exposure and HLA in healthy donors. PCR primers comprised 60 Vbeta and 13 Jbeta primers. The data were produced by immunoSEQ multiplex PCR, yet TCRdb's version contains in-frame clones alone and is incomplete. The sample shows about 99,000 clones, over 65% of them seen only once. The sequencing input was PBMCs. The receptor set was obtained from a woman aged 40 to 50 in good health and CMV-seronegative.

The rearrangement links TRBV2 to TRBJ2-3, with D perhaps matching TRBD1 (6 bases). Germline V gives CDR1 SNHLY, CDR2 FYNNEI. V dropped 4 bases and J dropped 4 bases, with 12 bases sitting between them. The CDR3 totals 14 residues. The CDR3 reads CASSAGPGADTQYF. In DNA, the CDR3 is TGTGCCAGCAGTGCTGGGCCAGGGGCAGATACGCAGTATTTT. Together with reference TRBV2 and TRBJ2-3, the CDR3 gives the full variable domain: EPEVTQTPSHQVTQMGQEVILRCVPISNHLYFYWYRQILGQKVEFLVSFYNNEISEKSEIFDDQFSVERPDGSNFTLKIRSTKLEDSAMYFCASSAGPGADTQYFGPGTRLTVL.

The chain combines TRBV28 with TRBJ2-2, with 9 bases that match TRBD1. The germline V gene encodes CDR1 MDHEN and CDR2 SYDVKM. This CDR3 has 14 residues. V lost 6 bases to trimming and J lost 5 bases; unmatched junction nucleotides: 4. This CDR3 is CASSGTGLTGELFF. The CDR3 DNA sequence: TGTGCCAGCAGCGGGACAGGGCTTACCGGGGAGCTGTTTTTT.

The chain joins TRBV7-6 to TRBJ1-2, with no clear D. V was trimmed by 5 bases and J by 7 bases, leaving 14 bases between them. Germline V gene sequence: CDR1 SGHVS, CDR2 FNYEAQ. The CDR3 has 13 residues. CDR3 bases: TGTGCCAGCAGCAACGACATTCGGCTTGGCTACACCTTC. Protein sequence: CASSNDIRLGYTF.

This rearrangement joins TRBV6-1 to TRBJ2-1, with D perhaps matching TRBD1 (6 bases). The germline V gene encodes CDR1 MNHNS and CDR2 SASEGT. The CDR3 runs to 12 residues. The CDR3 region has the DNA TGTGCAGCCGCGATACAGGGAATTGAGCAGTTCTTC. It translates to CAAAIQGIEQFF.

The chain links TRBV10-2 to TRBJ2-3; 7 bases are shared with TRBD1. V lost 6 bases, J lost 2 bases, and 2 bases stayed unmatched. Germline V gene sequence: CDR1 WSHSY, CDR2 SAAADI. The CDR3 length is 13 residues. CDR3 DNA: TGCGCCAGCAGGGGGACAGTCACAGATACGCAGTATTTT. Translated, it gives CASRGTVTDTQYF.

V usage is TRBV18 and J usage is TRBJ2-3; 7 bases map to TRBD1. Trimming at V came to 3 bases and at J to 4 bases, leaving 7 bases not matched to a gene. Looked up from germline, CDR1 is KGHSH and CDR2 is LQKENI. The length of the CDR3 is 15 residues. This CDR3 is CASSPGQGVADTQYF. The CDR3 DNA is TGTGCCAGCTCACCTGGGCAGGGGGTAGCAGATACGCAGTATTTT.

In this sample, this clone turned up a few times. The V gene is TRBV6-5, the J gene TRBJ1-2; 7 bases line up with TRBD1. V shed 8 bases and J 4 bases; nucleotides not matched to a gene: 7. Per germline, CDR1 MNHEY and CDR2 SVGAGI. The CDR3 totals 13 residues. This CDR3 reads CASSRTGIYGYTF. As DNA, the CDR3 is TGTGCCAGCTCTCGGACAGGCATCTATGGCTACACCTTC.

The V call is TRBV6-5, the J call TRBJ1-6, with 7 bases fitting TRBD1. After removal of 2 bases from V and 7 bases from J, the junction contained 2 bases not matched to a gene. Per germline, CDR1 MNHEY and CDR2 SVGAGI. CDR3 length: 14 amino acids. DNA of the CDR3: TGTGCCAGCAGTTACAACAGGGGAAATTCACCCCTCCACTTT. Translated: CASSYNRGNSPLHF.

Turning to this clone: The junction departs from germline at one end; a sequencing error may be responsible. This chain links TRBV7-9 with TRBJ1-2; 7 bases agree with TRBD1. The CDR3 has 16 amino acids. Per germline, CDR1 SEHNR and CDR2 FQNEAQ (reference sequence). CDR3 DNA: TGTGCCAGCAGTTTAGAGGTGGAGGGGGCTTCCTATGGCTACACCTTC. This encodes CASSLEVEGASYGYTF.

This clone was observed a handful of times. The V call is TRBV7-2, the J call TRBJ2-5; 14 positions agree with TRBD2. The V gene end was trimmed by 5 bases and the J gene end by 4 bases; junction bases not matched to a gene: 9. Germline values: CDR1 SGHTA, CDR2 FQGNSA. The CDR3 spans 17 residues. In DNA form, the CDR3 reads TGTGCCAGCAGCAGGGGACTAGCGGGAGTGATTGGAGAGACCCAGTACTTC. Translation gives CASSRGLAGVIGETQYF.

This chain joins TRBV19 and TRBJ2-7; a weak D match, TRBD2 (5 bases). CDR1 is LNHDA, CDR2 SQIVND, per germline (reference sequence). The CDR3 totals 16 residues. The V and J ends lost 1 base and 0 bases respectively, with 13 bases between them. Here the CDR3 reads CASSIGGDLSSYEQYF. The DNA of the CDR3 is TGTGCCAGTAGTATAGGGGGAGACTTGAGCTCCTACGAGCAGTACTTC. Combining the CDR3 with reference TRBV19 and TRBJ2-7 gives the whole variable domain DGGITQSPKYLFRKEGQNVTLSCEQNLNHDAMYWYRQDPGQGLRLIYYSQIVNDFQKGDIAEGYSVSREKKESFPLTVTSAQKNPTAFYLCASSIGGDLSSYEQYFGPGTRLTVT.

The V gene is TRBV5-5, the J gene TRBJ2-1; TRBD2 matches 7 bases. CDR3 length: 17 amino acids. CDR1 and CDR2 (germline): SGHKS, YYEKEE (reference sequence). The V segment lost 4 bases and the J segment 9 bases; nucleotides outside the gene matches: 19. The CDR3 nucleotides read TGTGCCAGCAGCCGACATGGGGCGGGAGACTCCCGGGGTGAGCAGTTCTTC. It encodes CASSRHGAGDSRGEQFF.

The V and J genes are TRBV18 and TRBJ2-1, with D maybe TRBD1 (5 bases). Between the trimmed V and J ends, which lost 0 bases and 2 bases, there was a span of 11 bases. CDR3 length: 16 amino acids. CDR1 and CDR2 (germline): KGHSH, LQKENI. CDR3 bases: TGTGCCAGCTCACCACCGTCACAGGCTACCTACAATGAGCAGTTCTTC. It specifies CASSPPSQATYNEQFF.

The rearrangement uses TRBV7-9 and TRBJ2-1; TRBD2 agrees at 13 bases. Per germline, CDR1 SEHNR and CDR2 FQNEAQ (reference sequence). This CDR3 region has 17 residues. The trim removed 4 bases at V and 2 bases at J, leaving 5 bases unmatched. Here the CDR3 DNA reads TGTGCCAGCAGCTCCGGACTAGCGGGAGAACCCTACAATGAGCAGTTCTTC. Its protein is CASSSGLAGEPYNEQFF.

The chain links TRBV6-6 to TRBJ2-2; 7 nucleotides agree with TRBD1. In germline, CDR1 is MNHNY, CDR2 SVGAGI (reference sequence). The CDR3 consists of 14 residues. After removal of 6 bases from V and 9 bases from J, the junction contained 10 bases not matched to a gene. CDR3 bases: TGTGCCAGCAGCATGACAGGGCACGACCGGGAGCTGTTTTTT. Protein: CASSMTGHDRELFF.

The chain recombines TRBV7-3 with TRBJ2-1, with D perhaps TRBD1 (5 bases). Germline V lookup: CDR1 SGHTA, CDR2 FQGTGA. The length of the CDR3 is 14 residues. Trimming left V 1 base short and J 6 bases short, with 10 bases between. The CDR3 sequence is CASSLNSRGNEQFF. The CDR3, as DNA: TGTGCCAGCAGCTTAAATAGTAGGGGCAATGAGCAGTTCTTC.

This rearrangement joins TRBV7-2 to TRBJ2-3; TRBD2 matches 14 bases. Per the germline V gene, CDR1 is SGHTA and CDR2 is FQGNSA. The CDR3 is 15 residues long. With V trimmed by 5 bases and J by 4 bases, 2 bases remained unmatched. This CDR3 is CASSRLAGGADTQYF. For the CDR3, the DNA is TGTGCCAGCAGCCGACTAGCGGGAGGGGCAGATACGCAGTATTTT. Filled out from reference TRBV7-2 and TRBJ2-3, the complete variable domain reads GAGVSQSPSNKVTEKGKDVELRCDPISGHTALYWYRQSLGQGLEFLIYFQGNSAPDKSGLPSDRFSAERTGGSVSTLTIQRTQQEDSAVYLCASSRLAGGADTQYFGPGTRLTVL.

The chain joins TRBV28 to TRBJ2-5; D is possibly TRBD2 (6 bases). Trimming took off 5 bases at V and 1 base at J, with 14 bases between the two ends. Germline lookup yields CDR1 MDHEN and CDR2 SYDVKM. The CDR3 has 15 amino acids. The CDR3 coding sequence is TGTGCCAGCAGTCTTGGCGGGGTAGTCCAAGAGACCCAGTACTTC. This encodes CASSLGGVVQETQYF.

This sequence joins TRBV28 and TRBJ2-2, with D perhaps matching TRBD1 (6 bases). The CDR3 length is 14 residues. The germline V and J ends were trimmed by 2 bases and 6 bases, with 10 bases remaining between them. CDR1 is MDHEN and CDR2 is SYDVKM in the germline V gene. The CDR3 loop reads CASSLQGGPGELFF. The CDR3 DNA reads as TGTGCCAGCAGTTTACAAGGGGGTCCCGGGGAGCTGTTTTTT.

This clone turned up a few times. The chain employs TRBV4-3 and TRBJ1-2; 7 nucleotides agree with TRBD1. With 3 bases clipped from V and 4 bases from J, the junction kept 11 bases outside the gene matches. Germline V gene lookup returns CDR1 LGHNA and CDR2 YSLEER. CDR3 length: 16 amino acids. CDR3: CASSHDETGPGYGYTF. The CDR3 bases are TGCGCCAGCAGCCATGACGAGACAGGGCCAGGCTATGGCTACACCTTC.

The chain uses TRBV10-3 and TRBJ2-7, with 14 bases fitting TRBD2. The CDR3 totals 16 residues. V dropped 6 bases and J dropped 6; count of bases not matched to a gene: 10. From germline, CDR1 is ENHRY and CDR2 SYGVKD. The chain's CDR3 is CAISPTSGRAGGEQYF. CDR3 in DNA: TGTGCCATCAGCCCGACTAGCGGGAGGGCCGGTGGCGAGCAGTACTTC.

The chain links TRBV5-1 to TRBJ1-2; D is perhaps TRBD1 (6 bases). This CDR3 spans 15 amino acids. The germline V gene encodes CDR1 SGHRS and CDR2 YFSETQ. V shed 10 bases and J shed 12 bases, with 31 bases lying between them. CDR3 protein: CASNQGSRQETSNTF. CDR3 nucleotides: TGCGCCTCCAATCAAGGCTCGAGACAGGAGACTTCCAACACCTTC.

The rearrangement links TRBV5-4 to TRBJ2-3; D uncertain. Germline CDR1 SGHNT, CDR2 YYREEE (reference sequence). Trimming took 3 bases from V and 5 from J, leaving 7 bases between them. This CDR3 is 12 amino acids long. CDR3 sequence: CASSSSIDTQYF. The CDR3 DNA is TGTGCCAGCAGCTCTAGTATAGATACGCAGTATTTT.

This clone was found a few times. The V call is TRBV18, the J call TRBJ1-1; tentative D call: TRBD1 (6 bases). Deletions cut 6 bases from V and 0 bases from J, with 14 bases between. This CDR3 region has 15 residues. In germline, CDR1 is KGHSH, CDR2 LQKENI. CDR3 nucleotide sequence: TGTGCCAGCTCCCCCGGGGACAACATGAACACTGAAGCTTTCTTT. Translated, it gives CASSPGDNMNTEAFF.

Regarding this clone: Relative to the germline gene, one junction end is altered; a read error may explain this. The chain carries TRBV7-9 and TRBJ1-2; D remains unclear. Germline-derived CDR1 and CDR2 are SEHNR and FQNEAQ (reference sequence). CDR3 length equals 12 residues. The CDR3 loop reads CSSSLGGDGYTF. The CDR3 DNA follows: TGTTCCAGCAGCTTGGGAGGTGATGGCTACACCTTC.

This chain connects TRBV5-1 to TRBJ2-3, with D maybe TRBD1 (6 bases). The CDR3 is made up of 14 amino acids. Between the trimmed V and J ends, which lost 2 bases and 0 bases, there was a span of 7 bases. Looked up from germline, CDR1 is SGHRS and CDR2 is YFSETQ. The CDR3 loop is CASSFGQSTDTQYF. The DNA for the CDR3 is TGCGCCAGCAGCTTTGGACAGAGCACAGATACGCAGTATTTT.

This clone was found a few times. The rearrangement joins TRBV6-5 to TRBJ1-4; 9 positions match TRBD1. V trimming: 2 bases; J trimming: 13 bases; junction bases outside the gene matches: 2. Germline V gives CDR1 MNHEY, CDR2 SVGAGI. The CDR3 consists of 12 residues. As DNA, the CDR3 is TGTGCCAGCAGTTACGGGACAGGGCCACTGTTTTTT. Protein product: CASSYGTGPLFF.

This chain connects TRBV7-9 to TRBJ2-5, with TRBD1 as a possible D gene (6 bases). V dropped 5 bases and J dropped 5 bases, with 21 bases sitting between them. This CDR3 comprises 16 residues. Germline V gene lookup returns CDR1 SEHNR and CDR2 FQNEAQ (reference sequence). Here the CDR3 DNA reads TGTGCCAGCAGCCACCCCGGGACACCCATCCAGGAGACCCAGTACTTC. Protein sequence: CASSHPGTPIQETQYF.

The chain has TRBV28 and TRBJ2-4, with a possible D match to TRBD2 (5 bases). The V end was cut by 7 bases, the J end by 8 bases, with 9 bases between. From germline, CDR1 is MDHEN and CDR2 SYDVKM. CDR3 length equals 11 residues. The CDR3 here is CASMLAHIQYF. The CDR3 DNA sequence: TGTGCCAGCATGTTAGCGCACATTCAGTACTTC.